The subject of this entry is one T cell receptor (beta chain). CDR3 size: 15 residues. V was cut by 6 bases and J by 8 bases, with 20 bases left in between. Germline values: CDR1 LGHNT, CDR2 FRNRAP. This sample is part of a study of blood T cell repertoires in COVID-19. Original processing notes: Amplification of reference gene primers was used by the study to estimate nucleated cell counts. Libraries were prepared by immunoSEQ multiplex PCR; TCRdb keeps only in-frame clonotypes and omits some of them. That table gives V, J and clone size, and the DNA gave D and trimming. The data hold approximately 210,000 clones, with about nine tenths observed a single time. Self-reported history from a screening survey and questionnaire set each donor's cohort. Recovered Cohort 3 donors showed two negative PCRs, clearance, or symptom resolution.

This sequence was found in a woman in her 30s who had recovered from COVID-19. V and J are TRBV12-5 and TRBJ2-1; D perhaps matches TRBD1 (7 bases). Material for sequencing was PBMCs or T cells enriched from blood (not recorded which). The CDR3 nucleotides read TGTGCTAGTGGGCCGACAGGGACTCGGAGCGATGAGCAGTTCTTC. Translating gives CASGPTGTRSDEQFF. The variable domain in full, completed from reference TRBV12-5 and TRBJ2-1, reads DARVTQTPRHKVTEMGQEVTMRCQPILGHNTVFWYRQTMMQGLELLAYFRNRAPLDDSGMPKDRFSAEMPDATLATLKIQPSEPRDSAVYFCASGPTGTRSDEQFFGPGTRLTVL.